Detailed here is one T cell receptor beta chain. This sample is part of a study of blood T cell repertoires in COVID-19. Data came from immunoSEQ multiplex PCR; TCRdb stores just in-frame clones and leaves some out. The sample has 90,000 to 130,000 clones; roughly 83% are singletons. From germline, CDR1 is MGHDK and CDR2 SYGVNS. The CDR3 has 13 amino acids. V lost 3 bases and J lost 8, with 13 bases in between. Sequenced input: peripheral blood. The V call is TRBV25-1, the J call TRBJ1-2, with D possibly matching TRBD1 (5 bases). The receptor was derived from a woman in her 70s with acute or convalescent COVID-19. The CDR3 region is CASSESPRAGYTF. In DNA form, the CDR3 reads TGTGCCAGCAGTGAGTCTCCCAGGGCCGGCTACACCTTC.